The rows below give T cell receptor beta chains drawn from one sample of a study of blood T cell repertoires in COVID-19. Only in-frame clones appear in the TCRdb table, and some are missing; sequencing was by immunoSEQ multiplex PCR. The sample records about 140,000 clones, more than 80% being singletons. Sequenced input: peripheral blood. The source is a woman aged 80 or over with acute or convalescent COVID-19. Each CDR3 is given with its conserved first and last residue. A D gene is named only where the DNA matches it firmly. The size entry is marked missing in some rows and otherwise reads once, few, many or a size class.

clone_size	d_call	j_call	v_call	cdr3_aa	cdr3_nt
.	TRBD2	TRBJ2-7	TRBV5-6	CASSLRGGAREQYF	TGTGCCAGCAGCTTGCGCGGGGGGGCCCGCGAGCAGTACTTC
.	TRBD1	TRBJ1-5	TRBV19	CATATGFLSNQPQHF	TGTGCCACCGCGACAGGGTTTCTCAGCAATCAGCCCCAGCATTTT
.	.	TRBJ1-2	TRBV5-1	CASSPGDRATYGYTF	TGCGCCAGCAGCCCGGGGGACCGAGCTACCTATGGCTACACCTTC
once	TRBD1	TRBJ1-6	TRBV3-1/TRBV3-2	CASSTGASSYNSPLHF	TGTGCCAGCAGCACAGGGGCGAGCTCCTATAATTCACCCCTCCACTTT
.	TRBD1	TRBJ2-1	TRBV3-1/TRBV3-2	CASSQGTGGYNEQFF	TGTGCCAGCAGCCAGGGGACAGGGGGCTACAATGAGCAGTTCTTC
.	TRBD1	TRBJ1-6	TRBV11-2	CASSPDRGRFAPLHF	TGTGCCAGCAGCCCCGACAGGGGTCGGTTTGCACCCCTCCACTTT
.	.	TRBJ2-5	TRBV2	CASSEALLREETQYF	TGTGCCAGCAGTGAAGCGCTTCTGAGAGAAGAGACCCAGTACTTC
.	.	TRBJ1-1	TRBV15	CATSRDSGGNTEAFF	TGTGCCACCAGCAGAGATTCCGGGGGGAACACTGAAGCTTTCTTT
.	.	TRBJ2-1	TRBV30	CAWTTGFEQFF	TGTGCCTGGACCACGGGGTTTGAGCAGTTCTTC
.	TRBD1	TRBJ2-1	TRBV5-1	CASSRTGTGVPRQFF	TGCGCCAGCAGCCGGACCGGGACAGGGGTCCCTCGGCAGTTCTTC
.	TRBD1	TRBJ1-1	TRBV5-1	CASAGQGGEFEAFF	TGCGCCAGTGCGGGACAGGGTGGGGAATTTGAAGCTTTCTTT
.	.	TRBJ1-5	TRBV24-1	CATSESTFTGWHF	TGTGCCACCAGTGAATCGACCTTTACGGGGTGGCATTTT
once	.	TRBJ1-1	TRBV27	CASSLSGGINPKAFF	TGTGCCAGCAGTTTATCCGGGGGTATCAACCCGAAAGCTTTCTTT
.	.	TRBJ1-2	TRBV12-3/TRBV12-4	CASSSSQRGYTF	TGTGCCAGCAGTTCCTCCCAGAGGGGCTACACCTTC
.	TRBD1	TRBJ1-5	TRBV19	CASTRDRANNQPQHF	TGTGCCAGTACTAGGGACAGAGCTAACAATCAGCCCCAGCATTTT
.	TRBD2	TRBJ2-1	TRBV7-2	CASSLVGTSGNNEQFF	TGTGCCAGCAGCTTAGTAGGGACTAGCGGGAATAATGAGCAGTTCTTC
.	.	TRBJ1-2	TRBV4-2	CASSQDSQSYGYTF	TGTGCCAGCAGCCAAGATTCCCAGTCCTATGGCTACACCTTC
.	TRBD2	TRBJ2-2	TRBV6-1	CASSERLAGANTGELFF	TGTGCCAGCAGTGAACGACTAGCGGGGGCCAACACCGGGGAGCTGTTTTTT
once	.	TRBJ2-7	TRBV7-9	CASSLWTGSTYEQYF	TGTGCCAGCAGCCTTTGGACCGGGAGTACCTACGAGCAGTACTTC
.	.	TRBJ1-5	TRBV2	CASSGLLRGNQPQHF	TGTGCCAGCAGTGGCCTCCTGAGGGGCAATCAGCCCCAGCATTTT
.	.	TRBJ1-2	TRBV10-3	CAISTQDKNNYGYTF	TGTGCCATCAGTACCCAGGACAAGAATAACTATGGCTACACCTTC
.	.	TRBJ1-6	TRBV6-2/TRBV6-3	CASSLRQPYNSPLHF	TGTGCCAGCAGTTTGAGACAGCCCTATAATTCACCCCTCCACTTT
.	.	TRBJ2-1	TRBV7-6	CASSALSSYNEQFF	TGTGCCAGCAGCGCCCTGAGCTCCTACAATGAGCAGTTCTTC
.	.	TRBJ1-3	TRBV9	CASSRSSGNTIYF	TGTGCCAGCAGCAGGAGCTCTGGAAACACCATATATTTT
once	TRBD1	TRBJ1-1	TRBV10-3	CAISDPRQGNTEAFF	TGTGCCATCAGTGACCCCAGACAGGGAAACACTGAAGCTTTCTTT
.	.	TRBJ1-6	TRBV28	CASRSLPGGRSSYNSPLHF	TGTGCCAGCAGATCTCTGCCGGGGGGAAGGAGCTCCTATAATTCACCCCTCCACTTT
.	.	TRBJ2-5	TRBV6-5	CASSQSGGEWETQYF	TGTGCCAGCAGTCAGTCGGGGGGCGAGTGGGAGACCCAGTACTTC
few	.	TRBJ1-5	TRBV19	CASSQVFNQPQHF	TGTGCCAGTAGTCAGGTCTTCAATCAGCCCCAGCATTTT
.	.	TRBJ2-7	TRBV7-2	CASSLIQTGSTYEQYF	TGTGCCAGCAGCTTGATACAGACAGGCTCCACCTACGAGCAGTACTTC
.	TRBD1	TRBJ2-1	TRBV7-8	CASSFLTGNYNEQFF	TGTGCCAGCAGCTTCCTGACAGGGAACTACAATGAGCAGTTCTTC
.	.	TRBJ1-3	TRBV3-1/TRBV3-2	CASSQGTVSGNTIYF	TGTGCCAGCAGCCAAGGGACAGTCTCTGGAAACACCATATATTTT
.	.	TRBJ2-6	TRBV5-1	CASSETLPGANVLTF	TGCGCCAGCAGCGAGACACTCCCGGGGGCCAACGTCCTGACTTTC
.	.	TRBJ1-6	TRBV11-2	CASSLVADYNSPLHF	TGTGCCAGCAGCTTAGTTGCAGACTATAATTCACCCCTCCACTTT
.	.	TRBJ1-2	TRBV29-1	CSVRTESYGYTF	TGCAGCGTTCGGACAGAGAGCTATGGCTACACCTTC
.	.	TRBJ2-6	TRBV6-6	CASRPPGELANVLTF	TGTGCCAGCAGGCCCCCAGGGGAACTAGCCAACGTCCTGACTTTC